This T cell receptor beta chain was documented in a study of blood T cell dynamics during melanoma immunotherapy. Whole-study results and caveats: Unlike progressors, later disease-control patients had W3 repertoires gaining clonality or diversity.

Comments on this clone: The antigen remains undetermined.

Clones were read by immunoSEQ multiplex PCR, and TCRdb kept only the in-frame ones, dropping some. The sample holds tens of thousands of clones, roughly 87% seen once. Time point denoted: pre-treatment baseline. In germline, CDR1 is SGHRS, CDR2 YFSETQ. V shed 0 bases and J shed 2 bases, with 12 bases lying between them. This CDR3 has 15 amino acids. Sequences were derived from blood, sampled from a patient treated with checkpoint blockade. This TCR derives from a human donor with melanoma. The V and J genes are TRBV5-1 and TRBJ2-7, with a possible D match to TRBD1 (7 bases). The CDR3, as DNA: TGCGCCAGCAGCTTGGGCGGAGGGACAGCCTACGAGCAGTACTTC. Translated: CASSLGGGTAYEQYF.